The sequence of this TCR beta chain was determined in a study of technical replicates of blood from a few donors. Assay: immunoSEQ multiplex PCR; the TCRdb copy retains only in-frame clones and omits some. Here the sample spans approximately 75,000 clones, around 97% being singletons. The germline gives CDR1 MNHNS, CDR2 SASEGT. V lost 4 bases and J lost 5, with 15 bases in between. CDR3 size: 14 residues. The chain joins TRBV6-1 to TRBJ2-7; D is perhaps TRBD2 (5 bases). This TCR came from a human donor in good health. Material: T cells isolated from PBMCs. The CDR3 nucleotides read TGTGCCAGCAGTGGCTTAGGACTTATAGACGAGCAGTACTTC. It codes for CASSGLGLIDEQYF.